A single sample gave rise to the 18 T cell receptor beta chains below, sequenced in a study of radiotherapy plus CTLA-4 blockade in lung cancer listed by TCRdb under 2018. Libraries came from the immunoSEQ multiplex PCR assay. The source is immuneACCESS, and TCRdb retained only in-frame sequences with V and J called. Part of the clones is not carried over; for the studies checked, unresolved V genes explain less than half of this, and the remainder is unexplained. Within this sample are about 73,000 clones, with over 75% of them counted one time only. 35% to 50% of the sample is held by the ten biggest clonotypes. The material was peripheral blood, obtained from a patient treated with radiotherapy plus ipilimumab. The receptor set was obtained from a human donor with non-small cell lung cancer that progressed on radiotherapy plus ipilimumab.

There are a few counts of this clone. The V call is TRBV27, the J call TRBJ2-6, with D hard to call. Trimming took 8 bases from V and 2 from J, leaving 10 bases between them. There are 14 residues in the CDR3. Germline V gene data show CDR1 as MNHEY and CDR2 as SMNVEV (reference sequence). The CDR3 reads CASGITPGANVLTF. The DNA for the CDR3 is TGTGCCAGCGGGATAACCCCTGGGGCCAACGTCCTGACTTTC. The full variable domain, its missing parts supplied by reference TRBV27 and TRBJ2-6, is EAQVTQNPRYLITVTGKKLTVTCSQNMNHEYMSWYRQDPGLGLRQIYYSMNVEVTDKGDVPEGYKVSRKEKRNFPLILESPSPNQTSLYFCASGITPGANVLTFGAGSRLTVL.

The chain combines TRBV2 with TRBJ1-2; no reliable D call. This CDR3 contains 12 residues. Germline-derived CDR1 and CDR2 are SNHLY and FYNNEI. Trimming stripped 6 bases from V and 5 bases from J, with 10 bases between. CDR3 sequence: CASRGSVYGYTF. In nucleotides, the CDR3 is TGTGCCAGCAGAGGGTCTGTTTATGGCTACACCTTC.

The chain joins TRBV9 to TRBJ2-3; 9 bases fit TRBD2. Per germline, CDR1 SGDLS and CDR2 YYNGEE. The trim removed 2 bases at V and 1 base at J, leaving 5 bases unmatched. The CDR3 sequence is 16 residues long. CDR3 loop: CASSVLAGEGTDTQYF. DNA for the CDR3: TGTGCCAGCAGCGTTTTAGCGGGGGAAGGCACAGATACGCAGTATTTT. Complete variable domain (other parts from reference TRBV9 and TRBJ2-3): DSGVTQTPKHLITATGQRVTLRCSPRSGDLSVYWYQQSLDQGLQFLIQYYNGEERAKGNILERFSAQQFPDLHSELNLSSLELGDSALYFCASSVLAGEGTDTQYFGPGTRLTVL.

The count of this clone is one. The chain couples TRBV10-3 to TRBJ2-7; tentative D call: TRBD1 (6 bases). Between the trimmed V and J ends, which lost 10 bases and 3 bases, there was a span of 16 bases. This CDR3 region has 13 residues. Germline V CDR1 and CDR2: ENHRY, SYGVKD. In nucleotides, the CDR3 is TGTGCCACCCTCGCAGGGGTGGACTACGAGCAGTACTTC. Translated: CATLAGVDYEQYF.

This chain connects TRBV19 to TRBJ2-1; TRBD2 matches 8 bases. Germline-derived CDR1 and CDR2 are LNHDA and SQIVND (reference sequence). This CDR3 is built from 14 residues. With V trimmed by 7 bases and J by 4 bases, 6 bases remained unmatched. CDR3 nucleotides: TGTGCCAGTACTTTAGCGGGACGATACAATGAGCAGTTCTTC. This encodes CASTLAGRYNEQFF.

The chain carries TRBV5-4 and TRBJ1-1; 7 nucleotides align to TRBD1. CDR1 and CDR2 from the germline V gene are SGHNT and YYREEE (reference sequence). With V trimmed by 1 base and J by 4 bases, 4 bases remained unmatched. This CDR3 spans 14 amino acids. This chain's CDR3 is CASSLTGVSTEAFF. The CDR3 nucleotides are TGTGCCAGCAGCTTGACAGGGGTCAGCACTGAAGCTTTCTTT.

J is TRBJ2-2 and V is TRBV28; D is undetermined. Germline CDR1 MDHEN, CDR2 SYDVKM. V was shortened by 8 bases and J by 0 bases, with 13 bases between the two germline ends. CDR3 size: 15 residues. DNA of the CDR3: TGTGCCAGCCTTCGGATGACTCCGAACACCGGGGAGCTGTTTTTT. This gives the protein CASLRMTPNTGELFF.

The chain joins TRBV4-1 to TRBJ2-4; 15 bases agree with TRBD2. V gave up 6 bases and J gave up 9 bases; unmatched junction bases: 9. This CDR3 contains 16 residues. CDR1 is MGHRA and CDR2 is YSYEKL in the germline V gene. CDR3 DNA: TGCGCCAGCAGACCCGAGGGACTAGCGGGAGGCAGCATTCAGTACTTC. Its protein product is CASRPEGLAGGSIQYF.

V usage is TRBV5-4 and J usage is TRBJ2-7; no clear D gene. Germline V gene lookup returns CDR1 SGHNT and CDR2 YYREEE (reference sequence). V dropped 2 bases and J dropped 1 base, with 19 bases sitting between them. The length of the CDR3 is 17 residues. CDR3 amino acids: CASSFGPGTAHSYEQYF. The DNA for the CDR3 is TGTGCCAGCAGCTTCGGGCCCGGAACAGCACATTCCTACGAGCAGTACTTC.

The chain joins TRBV6-5 to TRBJ2-1, with 11 bases that match TRBD2. The germline V gene encodes CDR1 MNHEY and CDR2 SVGAGI. Germline trimming cut 2 bases from V and 4 bases from J; bases unmatched to any gene: 1. This CDR3 has 15 amino acids. CDR3 DNA: TGTGCCAGCAGTTACACTAGCGGGAGTTACAATGAGCAGTTCTTC. The encoded protein is CASSYTSGSYNEQFF.

This chain links TRBV5-3 with TRBJ2-7, with 14 bases lining up with TRBD2. TRBV5-3 is flagged as an ORF with uncertain function. The CDR3 length is 17 residues. J gave up 6 bases and V 4 bases, and 12 bases lay outside the gene matches. The CDR3 sequence is CARSLLPGTSGGREQYF. Here the CDR3 DNA reads TGTGCCAGAAGCCTCTTACCCGGGACTAGCGGGGGTCGCGAGCAGTACTTC.

The chain couples TRBV5-1 to TRBJ2-1; 16 positions match TRBD2. Germline V gene lookup returns CDR1 SGHRS and CDR2 YFSETQ. Germline trimming cut 4 bases from V and 8 bases from J; bases unmatched to any gene: 9. CDR3 length equals 17 residues. This CDR3 is CASSEPGLAGGPYEQFF. The CDR3 DNA sequence: TGCGCCAGCAGCGAACCGGGACTAGCGGGAGGGCCGTATGAGCAGTTCTTC.

The rearrangement joins TRBV28 to TRBJ1-5, with D possibly TRBD1 on 6 matching bases. Trimming pared 7 bases from V and 4 bases from J, leaving 11 bases between. The germline gives CDR1 MDHEN, CDR2 SYDVKM. The CDR3 sequence is 13 residues long. Here the CDR3 reads CASTLGQNQPQHF. The CDR3 DNA is TGTGCCAGCACCCTAGGACAGAATCAGCCCCAGCATTTT.

CDR3 sequence (DNA): TGCGCCAGCAGCCATGCCATGACAGGGGGTGGGGACAATGAGCAGTTCTTC. Amino acids: CASSHAMTGGGDNEQFF. This chain uses TRBV4-1 with TRBJ2-1, with 9 bases that match TRBD1. The CDR3 contains 17 residues. The V gene end was trimmed by 3 bases and the J gene end by 5 bases; junction bases not matched to a gene: 11. Germline V gene lookup returns CDR1 MGHRA and CDR2 YSYEKL.

The V gene is TRBV30, the J gene TRBJ2-3, with 10 nucleotides matching TRBD2. The CDR3 totals 14 residues. The germline CDR1 and CDR2 sequences are GTSNPN and SVGIG (reference sequence). V was clipped by 4 bases and J by 4 bases; unmatched bases: 5. CDR3 residues: CAWKLAGGSDTQYF. CDR3 DNA: TGTGCCTGGAAGTTAGCGGGAGGATCAGATACGCAGTATTTT.

This clone has just one count. The J gene is TRBJ1-1, the V gene TRBV6-5; D not certain. CDR1 MNHEY and CDR2 SVGAGI come from the germline V gene. This CDR3 has 13 amino acids. Trimming left V 2 bases short and J 5 bases short, with 9 bases between. The CDR3 sequence: CASSYARGTEAFF. The CDR3 coding sequence is TGTGCCAGCAGTTACGCCCGAGGTACTGAAGCTTTCTTT.

V usage is TRBV5-1 and J usage is TRBJ2-3; maybe TRBD2 (6 bases). The V end lost 2 bases, the J end lost 3 bases, and 10 bases lay between the germline ends. This CDR3 spans 14 amino acids. In germline, CDR1 is SGHRS, CDR2 YFSETQ. The CDR3 coding sequence is TGCGCCAGCAGCTTAGGAGGGTTGACAGATACGCAGTATTTT. This translates into CASSLGGLTDTQYF.

This clone has only one observation. The rearrangement joins TRBV13 to TRBJ2-1; TRBD2 agrees at 13 bases. The CDR3 is 15 residues long. Germline V gene lookup returns CDR1 PRHDT and CDR2 FYEKMQ (reference sequence). V gave up 2 bases and J gave up 9 bases; unmatched junction bases: 4. The CDR3 nucleotides are TGTGCCAGCAGCTTAAACCGACTAGCGGGAGGTGAGCAGTTCTTC. Translation gives CASSLNRLAGGEQFF.